The rows below give T cell receptor beta chains drawn from one sample of a study of human T cells and chemical hapten exposure. TCRdb redid the calling of the RACE reads with MiXCR, one entry per CDR3 protein. The repertoire holds 380,000 or so distinct CDR3 sequences, with 4.5% to 5.5% as singletons. Sequences were derived from whole blood, sampled in connection with sensitization to the hapten diphenylcyclopropenone (DPC). These receptors all come from a woman younger than 35 with alopecia areata. Some clones in this sample may be carry-over from other donors' samples. Both conserved end residues are part of each CDR3. Each record gives: J gene, D gene, clone size, V gene, CDR3 protein, CDR3 DNA. The D gene is left open where the match is weak. Size is stated for part of the rows, as once, few or many counts, or as a class when the clone is expanded.

>TRBJ2-7|TRBD2|.|TRBV2
CASNIAGGPWEQYF
TGTGCCAGCAATATAGCGGGGGGGCCATGGGAGCAGTACTTC
>TRBJ1-1|.|many|TRBV7-2
CASSLSRDTEAFF
TGTGCCAGCAGCTTAAGTCGGGACACTGAAGCTTTCTTT
>TRBJ1-6|TRBD1|.|TRBV12-3/TRBV12-4
CASSPGRTGGEVDNSPLHF
TGTGCCAGCAGCCCAGGGCGGACAGGGGGCGAGGTGGATAATTCACCCCTCCACTTT
>TRBJ2-6|.|many|TRBV11-2
CASSLVPPRGGSGANVLTF
TGTGCCAGCAGCTTAGTGCCCCCCCGGGGCGGCTCTGGGGCCAACGTCCTGACTTTC
>TRBJ1-1|TRBD1|many|TRBV20-1
CSALSGGTENTEAFF
TGCAGTGCTCTCTCAGGGGGGACTGAGAACACTGAAGCTTTCTTT
>TRBJ1-2|.|many|TRBV19
CASSIAGQAPNYGYTF
TGTGCCAGTAGTATCGCGGGCCAGGCCCCCAACTATGGCTACACCTTC
>TRBJ1-3|TRBD1|many|TRBV13
CASSPQPGQASGNTIYF
TGTGCCAGCAGCCCCCAGCCGGGACAGGCCTCTGGAAACACCATATATTTT
>TRBJ2-7|.|.|TRBV4-1
CASSQEVMGIYEQYF
TGCGCCAGCAGCCAAGAAGTGATGGGGATCTACGAGCAGTACTTC
>TRBJ1-5|.|few|TRBV6-1
CASKQGSNQPQHF
TGTGCCAGCAAGCAGGGGAGCAATCAGCCCCAGCATTTT
>TRBJ1-5|.|.|TRBV2
CASSEARPDQPQHF
TGTGCCAGCAGTGAAGCCCGACCTGATCAGCCCCAGCATTTT
>TRBJ2-5|.|many|TRBV25-1
CASSWGQETQYF
TGTGCCAGCAGTTGGGGCCAAGAGACCCAGTACTTC
>TRBJ2-3|TRBD2|.|TRBV6-5
CASSYPREVERGATTFTDTQYF
TGTGCCAGCAGTTACCCCCGGGAGGTTGAGCGGGGGGCTACAACCTTCACAGATACGCAGTATTTT
>TRBJ1-6|.|.|TRBV5-1
CASSSSPSYSRNSPLHF
TGCGCCAGCAGCTCCTCCCCCTCGTACAGCCGTAATTCACCCCTCCACTTT
>TRBJ1-1|TRBD1|many|TRBV6-5
CASSWGTDTEAFF
TGTGCCAGCAGTTGGGGGACAGACACTGAAGCTTTCTTT
>TRBJ2-1|.|few|TRBV28
CATLGLGANEQFF
TGTGCCACCTTGGGACTGGGGGCCAATGAGCAGTTCTTC
>TRBJ1-2|.|few|TRBV29-1
CSVESQGRLF
TGCAGCGTTGAATCTCAAGGACGTCTCTTC
>TRBJ2-7|TRBD1|many|TRBV5-1
CASSSPRQGPLSIAF
TGCGCCAGCAGCTCCCCCCGACAGGGACCCTTATCTATTGCTTTC
>TRBJ2-3|TRBD2|many|TRBV7-9
CASSPFGLAGSRGDTQYF
TGTGCCAGCAGTCCCTTCGGACTAGCGGGATCCCGGGGAGATACGCAGTATTTT
>TRBJ1-2|TRBD1|.|TRBV2
CASTELGQAYGYTF
TGTGCCAGCACCGAGCTTGGACAGGCTTATGGCTACACCTTC
>TRBJ1-1|.|.|TRBV6-5
CASNGPGGTEGFF
TGTGCCAGCAACGGCCCTGGGGGAACTGAAGGTTTCTTT
>TRBJ2-7|.|many|TRBV20-1
CSARILYEQYF
TGCAGTGCTAGGATCCTCTACGAGCAGTACTTC
>TRBJ1-3|.|many|TRBV6-6
CASTVEGSGNTIYF
TGTGCCAGCACCGTCGAGGGATCTGGAAACACCATATATTTT
>TRBJ2-1|.|few|TRBV5-6
CASSTRVPNEQFF
TGTGCCAGCAGCACCAGGGTCCCCAATGAGCAGTTCTTC
>TRBJ2-1|TRBD2|.|TRBV15
CATSRDGGAGGYNEQFF
TGTGCCACCAGCAGAGATGGAGGAGCGGGGGGGTACAATGAGCAGTTCTTC
>TRBJ2-3|TRBD2|many|TRBV6-4
CASSPTPPGSGGATDTQYF
TGTGCCAGCAGTCCCACTCCCCCCGGTAGCGGGGGGGCTACAGATACGCAGTATTTT
>TRBJ1-2|.|few|TRBV4-3
CASSQGQGIFDGYTF
TGCGCCAGCAGCCAAGGCCAGGGAATTTTCGATGGCTACACCTTC
>TRBJ2-7|TRBD1|.|TRBV5-4
CASRSRDRASHEQYF
TGTGCCAGCAGGTCCCGGGACAGGGCCTCCCACGAGCAGTACTTC
>TRBJ2-5|.|.|TRBV27
CASSLSSHPQETQYF
TGTGCCAGCAGTTTATCCTCCCATCCCCAAGAGACCCAGTACTTC
>TRBJ1-3|.|few|TRBV4-3
CASSPGREISGNTIYF
TGCGCCAGCAGCCCGGGACGGGAGATCTCTGGAAACACCATATATTTT
>TRBJ2-7|.|.|TRBV2
CASSRRAYEQYF
TGTGCCAGCAGCAGGCGGGCCTACGAGCAGTACTTC
>TRBJ1-4|TRBD1|few|TRBV12-3/TRBV12-4
CASRGGQLNEKLFF
TGTGCCAGCAGGGGGGGACAGCTTAATGAAAAACTGTTTTTT
>TRBJ2-1|.|few|TRBV20-1
CSASPSANEQFF
TGCAGTGCTAGTCCCAGCGCTAATGAGCAGTTCTTC
>TRBJ1-2|.|many|TRBV5-6
CASSINGPRRGYTF
TGTGCCAGCAGCATTAATGGGCCCCGAAGGGGCTACACCTTC
>TRBJ1-2|.|many|TRBV10-3
CAISDGPYYGYTF
TGTGCCATCAGCGACGGGCCCTACTATGGCTACACCTTC
>TRBJ2-2|.|many|TRBV12-3/TRBV12-4
CASSLQDLPGELFF
TGTGCCAGCAGTTTACAGGACCTCCCTGGGGAGCTGTTTTTT
>TRBJ2-5|.|many|TRBV18
CASSPQAMETQYF
TGTGCCAGCTCACCCCAGGCGATGGAGACCCAGTACTTC
>TRBJ1-2|.|.|TRBV12-3/TRBV12-4
CASSLSGRDANYGYTF
TGTGCCAGCAGTTTGAGCGGCAGGGATGCTAACTATGGCTACACCTTC
>TRBJ2-1|TRBD2|few|TRBV5-4
CASSTLAGGLNNEQFF
TGTGCCAGCAGCACTTTAGCGGGGGGCCTTAACAATGAGCAGTTCTTC
>TRBJ2-5|TRBD2|.|TRBV9
CASSVGASGGALETQYF
TGTGCCAGCAGCGTAGGCGCTAGCGGGGGGGCCTTAGAGACCCAGTACTTC
>TRBJ2-2|TRBD1|many|TRBV29-1
CSVEVTQGAELFF
TGCAGCGTTGAAGTTACACAGGGGGCAGAGCTGTTTTTT
>TRBJ2-6|TRBD1|many|TRBV3-1
CASSLRFRTGAISGANVLTF
TGTGCCAGCAGCCTACGATTTCGGACAGGGGCCATCTCTGGGGCCAACGTCCTGACTTTC
>TRBJ2-5|.|many|TRBV25-1
CASSVRGNRTQETQYF
TGTGCCAGCAGTGTCCGAGGGAACAGAACCCAAGAGACCCAGTACTTC
>TRBJ2-7|.|.|TRBV27
CASSLVGRNYEQYF
TGTGCCAGCAGTTTAGTGGGCAGAAACTACGAGCAGTACTTC